The present TCR beta chain was sequenced within a study of regulatory T cells in long-lasting Graves disease. Study observations and caveats: When disease was persistent, TRBV28, TRBJ1-2 and TRBJ2-5 were the favored segments.

This CDR3 is built from 14 residues. Germline V gene data show CDR1 as SGHKS and CDR2 as YYEKEE (reference sequence). Trimming stripped 7 bases from V and 7 bases from J, with 17 bases between. Combining iRepertoire HTBI primers with Arm-PCR of CDR3 regions, the authors built TCR beta libraries. TCRdb used MiXCR to reprocess the multiplex PCR reads, holding one entry per CDR3 protein. This sample has approximately 400,000 distinct CDR3 sequences; about 15% occur once, and the top ten carry over 7%. This clonotype was counted many times. What it binds is unknown. The time point here: newly diagnosed GD, antithyroid drugs for less than 3 months. The TCR library was made from RNA that had been extracted from PBMCs in TRIzol. The source of the patients was an endocrinology department in Xi'an, China. These data also featured in a second study, about T cells in Graves' hyperthyroidism and ophthalmopathy.

The chain uses TRBV5-5 and TRBJ1-4, with D possibly being TRBD1 (5 bases). The receptor comes from a woman between 35 and 50 years old with Graves disease. The specimen comprised peripheral blood mononuclear cells (PBMCs), sampled at new diagnosis, from a patient treated with antithyroid drugs. The CDR3 sequence is CASGWVDGGEKLFF. The CDR3 bases are TGTGCCAGCGGCTGGGTCGACGGGGGTGAAAAACTGTTTTTT.